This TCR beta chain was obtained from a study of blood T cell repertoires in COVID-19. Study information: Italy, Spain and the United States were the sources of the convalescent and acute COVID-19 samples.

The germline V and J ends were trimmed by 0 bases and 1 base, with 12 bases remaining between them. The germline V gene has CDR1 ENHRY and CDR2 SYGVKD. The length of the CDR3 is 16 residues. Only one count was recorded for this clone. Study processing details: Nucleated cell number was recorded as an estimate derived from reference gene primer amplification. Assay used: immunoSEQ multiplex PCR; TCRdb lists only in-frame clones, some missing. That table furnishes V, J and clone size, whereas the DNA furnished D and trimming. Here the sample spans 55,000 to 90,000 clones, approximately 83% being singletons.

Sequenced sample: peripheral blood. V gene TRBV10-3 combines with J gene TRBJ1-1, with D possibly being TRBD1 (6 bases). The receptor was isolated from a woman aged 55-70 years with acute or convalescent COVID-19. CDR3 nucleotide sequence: TGTGCCATCAGTGAGTCATTGGGGACATCGAACACTGAAGCTTTCTTT. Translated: CAISESLGTSNTEAFF.